Given below is one T cell receptor beta chain in context. The table lists this clone with a count of one. The antigen it binds to is not known. No base-level quality is on record; no much larger clone is a single base apart. The library was made by the immunoSEQ multiplex PCR assay. DNA from the cultured, isolated CD4+ T cells was subjected to TCR beta CDR3 sequencing. The paper's data handling went like this. Non-productive TCR sequences were removed, reads were trimmed to the CDR3 region, and CDR3s of at least 7 amino acids were retained. Antigen-specific clonotypes were identified using the MANAFEST web app by comparison of expansion in peptide wells against reference cultures. To count as positive, a clone had to show expansion at FDR<0.05 compared with the reference and with all other wells, an odds ratio above 5, and a frequency above 0.1% in two replicate wells. Clonotypes significantly expanded in SARS-CoV-2 spike wells and in at least one common cold coronavirus spike condition were defined as cross-reactive. Using the stringdist R package, CDR3 similarity was measured by Levenshtein distance, and unrooted trees were constructed with ape in R 3.6.1. TCRdb stores this immuneACCESS table with in-frame sequences only. Part of the clones is absent; in the studies checked, under half of the shortfall reflects unresolved V genes, and no reason is known for the rest. For V, J and clone size, that table is used; D and trimming come from the DNA. In all, the sample holds 35,000 to 55,000 clones, and over 65% of those were seen once. Roughly 3.5% of the sample is taken by the ten largest.

After more than nine days of culture, CD4+ T cells were isolated with the EasySep CD4+ T cell isolation kit. PCR-confirmed SARS-CoV-2 infection had occurred in convalescent patients between March and December 2020, before the Alpha, Beta and Delta variants emerged in the United States. Each participant received two doses of an mRNA SARS-CoV-2 vaccine, either BNT162b2 or mRNA-1273. Half of the culture medium was replaced with fresh IL-2-containing medium on days 3 and 7. Each peptide stimulation condition was cultured in triplicate wells unless otherwise noted. Using Ficoll-Paque Plus gradient centrifugation, PBMC were separated from whole blood and then either used fresh or cryopreserved at -140C. Genomic DNA was extracted from cultured CD4+ T cells with the QIAamp micro DNA kit. The sample comes from a study of vaccination effects on CD4 cells after COVID-19 (dated by TCRdb to about 2022). Concerning the study at large: The ViraFEST assay stimulated PBMC with viral peptide pools and then used TCR sequencing to identify antigen-specific CD4+ T cell clonotypes by expansion. After vaccination, three convalescent patients were sampled both early (day +14) and late (day +241, +227, +161 respectively). Across the study, the median time from the second dose to post-vaccine sampling was 72 days (range 14 to 241). Roughly 2.1 million PBMC per well were cultured in IMDM with about 4.6% human AB serum, 8.5 to 10 IU/ml IL-2 and gentamicin, plus 10 ug/ml peptides. The study compared SARS-CoV-2 spike-specific CD4+ TCR repertoires before and after mRNA vaccination in COVID-19 convalescent patients and infection-naive vaccine recipients. A total of over nine COVID-19 convalescent patients and a handful of SARS-CoV-2-naive healthy vaccine recipients were included in the full study. The Oncomine TCR Beta short-read assay on an Illumina iSeq 100 was used to sequence cultures from other donors in the study. The research as a whole found: Among convalescent patients, the spike-reactive repertoire after vaccination was made up mainly of new vaccine-induced clones that were largely distinct from the clones induced by infection. The study was limited by a small number of convalescent patients and lacked early post-infection timepoints. Both infection-induced and vaccine-induced clones contracted markedly at late post-vaccination timepoints, which is consistent with waning T cell responses.

The V and J ends are trimmed by 0 bases and 10 bases, leaving 15 bases between them. CDR1 and CDR2 (KGHSH, LQKENI) derive from the germline V gene. From the cysteine up to the phenylalanine, the CDR3 has a length of 14 residues. Here the CDR3 DNA is all that survives: 42 bases in frame from base 1. The receptor comes from a human donor who had a prior SARS-CoV-2 infection. Recombination linked TRBV18 to TRBJ1-1; perhaps TRBD1 is the D gene, with 6 bases matching. The specimen was CD4+ T cells from PBMCs cultured without peptide, collected after COVID-19 vaccination. The sequenced DNA: TGTGCCAGCTCACCACCGGGACAAACCACGGGAGCTTTCTTT. Its protein reads: CASSPPGQTTGAFF. The full variable domain, with segments outside the CDR3 supplied by the reference TRBV18 and TRBJ1-1 proteins, appears as NAGVMQNPRHLVRRRGQEARLRCSPMKGHSHVYWYRQLPEEGLKFMVYLQKENIIDESGMPKERFSAEFPKEGPSILRIQQVVRGDSAAYFCASSPPGQTTGAFFGQGTRLTVV.